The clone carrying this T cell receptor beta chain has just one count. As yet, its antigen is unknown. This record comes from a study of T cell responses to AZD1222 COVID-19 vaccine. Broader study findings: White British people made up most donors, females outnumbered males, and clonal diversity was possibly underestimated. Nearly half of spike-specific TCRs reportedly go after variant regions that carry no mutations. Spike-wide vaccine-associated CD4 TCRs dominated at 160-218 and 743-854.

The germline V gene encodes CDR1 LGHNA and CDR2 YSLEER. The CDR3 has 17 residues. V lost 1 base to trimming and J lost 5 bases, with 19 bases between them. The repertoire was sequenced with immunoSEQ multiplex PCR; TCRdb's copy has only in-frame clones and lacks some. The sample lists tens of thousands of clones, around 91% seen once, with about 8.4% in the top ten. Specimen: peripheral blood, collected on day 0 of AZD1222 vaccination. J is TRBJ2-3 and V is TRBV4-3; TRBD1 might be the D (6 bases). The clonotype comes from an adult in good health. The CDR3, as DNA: TGCGCCAGCAGCCAAGGGTTACAGGGTGGTGGCGGAGATACGCAGTATTTT. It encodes CASSQGLQGGGGDTQYF.